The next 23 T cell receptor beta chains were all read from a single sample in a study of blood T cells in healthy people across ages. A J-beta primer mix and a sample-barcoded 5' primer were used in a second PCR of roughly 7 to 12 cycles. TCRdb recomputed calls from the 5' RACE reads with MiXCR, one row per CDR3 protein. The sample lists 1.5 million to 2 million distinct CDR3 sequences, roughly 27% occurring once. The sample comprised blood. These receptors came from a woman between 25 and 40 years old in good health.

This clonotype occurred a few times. The CDR3 DNA is TGTGCCAGCAGTTACTACGGGACAGGCACAGATACGCAGTATTTT. It encodes CASSYYGTGTDTQYF. This chain joins TRBV6-5 and TRBJ2-3; 7 bases fit TRBD1. V lost 1 base to trimming and J lost 1 base; unmatched junction nucleotides: 2. From germline, CDR1 is MNHEY and CDR2 SVGAGI. CDR3 size: 15 residues.

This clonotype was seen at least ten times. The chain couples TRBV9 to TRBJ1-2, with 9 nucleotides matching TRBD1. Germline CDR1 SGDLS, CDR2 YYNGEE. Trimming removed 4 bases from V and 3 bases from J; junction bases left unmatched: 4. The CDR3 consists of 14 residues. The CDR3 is CASSPRTGDYGYTF. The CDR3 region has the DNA TGTGCCAGCAGCCCCCGGACAGGGGACTATGGCTACACCTTC.

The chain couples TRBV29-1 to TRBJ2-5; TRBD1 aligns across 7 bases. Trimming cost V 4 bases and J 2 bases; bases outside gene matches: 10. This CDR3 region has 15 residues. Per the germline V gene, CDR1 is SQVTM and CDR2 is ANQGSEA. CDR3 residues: CSVVSRTGIQETQYF. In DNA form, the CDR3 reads TGCAGCGTTGTGTCCCGGACAGGCATACAAGAGACCCAGTACTTC.

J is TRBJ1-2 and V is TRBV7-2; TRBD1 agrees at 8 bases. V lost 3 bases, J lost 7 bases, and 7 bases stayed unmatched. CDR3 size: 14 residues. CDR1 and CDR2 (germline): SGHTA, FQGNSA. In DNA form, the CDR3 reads TGTGCCAGCAGCTTCAGGGGGCGCCCGGGTGGCTACACCTTC. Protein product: CASSFRGRPGGYTF.

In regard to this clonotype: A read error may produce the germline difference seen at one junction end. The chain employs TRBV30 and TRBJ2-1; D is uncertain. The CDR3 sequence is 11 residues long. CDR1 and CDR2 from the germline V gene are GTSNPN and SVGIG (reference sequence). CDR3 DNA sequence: TGTGTCTGGAGACTCTTGGATGAGCAGTTCTTC. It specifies CVWRLLDEQFF.

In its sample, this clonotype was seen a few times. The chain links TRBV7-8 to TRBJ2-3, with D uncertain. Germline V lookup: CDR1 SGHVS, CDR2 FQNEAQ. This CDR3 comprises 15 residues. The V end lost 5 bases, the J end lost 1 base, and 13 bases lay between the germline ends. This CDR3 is CASSKSSIGTDTQYF. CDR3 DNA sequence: TGTGCCAGCAGCAAGTCTAGTATTGGCACAGATACGCAGTATTTT. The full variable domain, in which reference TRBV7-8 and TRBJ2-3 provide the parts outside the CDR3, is GAGVSQSPRYKVAKRGQDVALRCDPISGHVSLFWYQQALGQGPEFLTYFQNEAQLDKSGLPSDRFFAERPEGSVSTLKIQRTQQEDSAVYLCASSKSSIGTDTQYFGPGTRLTVL.

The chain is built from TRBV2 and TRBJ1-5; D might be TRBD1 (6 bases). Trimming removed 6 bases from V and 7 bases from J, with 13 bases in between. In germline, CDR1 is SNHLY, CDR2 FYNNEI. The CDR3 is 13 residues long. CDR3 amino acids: CASRYRAGQPQHF. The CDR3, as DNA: TGTGCCAGCAGGTACAGGGCGGGCCAGCCCCAGCATTTT.

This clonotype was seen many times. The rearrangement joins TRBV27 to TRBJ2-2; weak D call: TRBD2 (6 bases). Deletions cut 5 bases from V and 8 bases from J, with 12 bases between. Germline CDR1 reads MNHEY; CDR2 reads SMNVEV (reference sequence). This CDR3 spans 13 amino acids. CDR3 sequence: CASSQEGWGELFF. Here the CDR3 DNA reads TGTGCCAGCAGTCAGGAGGGCTGGGGGGAGCTGTTTTTT.

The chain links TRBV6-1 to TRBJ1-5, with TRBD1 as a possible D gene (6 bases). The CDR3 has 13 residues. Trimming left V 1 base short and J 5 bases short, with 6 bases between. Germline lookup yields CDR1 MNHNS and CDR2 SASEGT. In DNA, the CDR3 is TGTGCCAGCAGTGAAGACAGGGATCAGCCCCAGCATTTT. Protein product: CASSEDRDQPQHF.

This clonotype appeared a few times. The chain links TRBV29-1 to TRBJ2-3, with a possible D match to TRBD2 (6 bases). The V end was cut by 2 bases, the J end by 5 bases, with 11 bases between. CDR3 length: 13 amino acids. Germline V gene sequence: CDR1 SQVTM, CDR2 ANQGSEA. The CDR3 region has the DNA TGCAGCGTTGAACCGGGGGAGAAAGATACGCAGTATTTT. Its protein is CSVEPGEKDTQYF.

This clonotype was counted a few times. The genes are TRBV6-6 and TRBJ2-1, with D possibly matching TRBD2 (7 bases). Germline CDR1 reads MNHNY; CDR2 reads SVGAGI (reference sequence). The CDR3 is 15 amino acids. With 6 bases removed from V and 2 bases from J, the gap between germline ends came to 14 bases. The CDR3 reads CASSDRGAAYNEQFF. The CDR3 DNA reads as TGTGCCAGCAGCGACCGGGGGGCCGCCTACAATGAGCAGTTCTTC.

In DNA, the CDR3 is TGCAGTGCTCCGCCACAGGACAGGGGAGAGGAGACCCAGTACTTC. Translation: CSAPPQDRGEETQYF. The J gene is TRBJ2-5, the V gene TRBV20-1; 9 nucleotides line up with TRBD1. Unmatched junction bases numbered 12, after V lost 5 bases and J lost 5 bases. Germline values: CDR1 DFQATT, CDR2 SNEGSKA (reference sequence). The CDR3 is 15 residues long.

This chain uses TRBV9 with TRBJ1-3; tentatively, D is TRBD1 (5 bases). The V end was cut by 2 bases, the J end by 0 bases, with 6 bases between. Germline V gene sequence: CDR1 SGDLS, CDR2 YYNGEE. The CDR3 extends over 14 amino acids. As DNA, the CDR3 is TGTGCCAGCAGCGTCAGGGCCTCTGGAAACACCATATATTTT. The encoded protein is CASSVRASGNTIYF.

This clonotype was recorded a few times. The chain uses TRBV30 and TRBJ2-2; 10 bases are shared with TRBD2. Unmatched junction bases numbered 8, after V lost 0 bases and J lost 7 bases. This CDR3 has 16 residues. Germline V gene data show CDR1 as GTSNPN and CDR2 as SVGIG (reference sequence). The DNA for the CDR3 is TGTGCCTGGAGTGTCCTAGCGGGAGTGTTAGTCGGGGAGCTGTTTTTT. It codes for CAWSVLAGVLVGELFF.

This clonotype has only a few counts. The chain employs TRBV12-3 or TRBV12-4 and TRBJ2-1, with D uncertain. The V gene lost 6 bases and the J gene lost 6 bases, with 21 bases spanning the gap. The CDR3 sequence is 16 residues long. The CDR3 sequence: CASSHMPDAISNEQFF. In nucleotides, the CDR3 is TGTGCCAGCAGCCACATGCCAGACGCTATATCCAATGAGCAGTTCTTC.

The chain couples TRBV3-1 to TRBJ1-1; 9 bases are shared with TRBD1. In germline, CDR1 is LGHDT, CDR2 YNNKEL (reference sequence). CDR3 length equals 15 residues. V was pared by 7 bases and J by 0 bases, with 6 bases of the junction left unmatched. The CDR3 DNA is TGTGCCAGCAACCCCCGGGACAGGGTGAACACTGAAGCTTTCTTT. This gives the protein CASNPRDRVNTEAFF.

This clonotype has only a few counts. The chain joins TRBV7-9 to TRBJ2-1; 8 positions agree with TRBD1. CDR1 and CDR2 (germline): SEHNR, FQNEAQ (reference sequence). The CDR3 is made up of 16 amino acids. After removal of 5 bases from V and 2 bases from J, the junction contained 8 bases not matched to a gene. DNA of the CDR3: TGTGCCAGCAGCCATCCCGGGGGACAGGCCTACAATGAGCAGTTCTTC. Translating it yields CASSHPGGQAYNEQFF.

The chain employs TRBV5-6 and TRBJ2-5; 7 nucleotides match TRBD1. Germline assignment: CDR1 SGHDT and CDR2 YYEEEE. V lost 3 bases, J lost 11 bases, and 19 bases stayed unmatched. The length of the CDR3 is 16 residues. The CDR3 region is CASSYLGQKSYNEQYF. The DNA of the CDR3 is TGTGCCAGCAGCTACCTGGGACAGAAATCCTACAATGAGCAGTACTTC.

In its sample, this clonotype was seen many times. The CDR3: CASSTGTSPEQFF. CDR3 in DNA: TGTGCCAGCAGTACCGGGACTAGTCCTGAGCAGTTCTTC. The genes are TRBV12-3 or TRBV12-4 and TRBJ2-1, with 8 positions matching TRBD2. The CDR3 contains 13 residues. J lost 9 bases, V lost 5 bases, and 6 bases had no gene match.

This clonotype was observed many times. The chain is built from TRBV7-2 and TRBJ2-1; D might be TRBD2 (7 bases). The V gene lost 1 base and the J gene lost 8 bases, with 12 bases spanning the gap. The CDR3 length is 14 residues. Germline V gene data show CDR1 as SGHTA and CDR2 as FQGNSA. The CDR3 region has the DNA TGTGCCAGCAGCTTAGAGGGGGGAGGGTATGAGCAGTTCTTC. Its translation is CASSLEGGGYEQFF.

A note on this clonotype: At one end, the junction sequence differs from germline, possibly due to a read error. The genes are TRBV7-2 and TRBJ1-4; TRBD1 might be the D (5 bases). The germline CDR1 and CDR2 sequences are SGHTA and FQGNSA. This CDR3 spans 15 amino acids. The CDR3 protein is CASSLVGAINEELFF. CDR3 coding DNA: TGTGCCAGCAGCTTAGTAGGGGCCATAAATGAAGAACTGTTTTTT.

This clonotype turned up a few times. CDR3 in amino acids: CAWSVQANEKLFF. As DNA, the CDR3 is TGTGCCTGGAGTGTGCAGGCTAATGAAAAACTGTTTTTT. The V call is TRBV30, the J call TRBJ1-4, with D hard to call. Germline CDR1 GTSNPN, CDR2 SVGIG (reference sequence). V dropped 0 bases and J dropped 3 bases, with 5 bases sitting between them. CDR3 length: 13 residues.

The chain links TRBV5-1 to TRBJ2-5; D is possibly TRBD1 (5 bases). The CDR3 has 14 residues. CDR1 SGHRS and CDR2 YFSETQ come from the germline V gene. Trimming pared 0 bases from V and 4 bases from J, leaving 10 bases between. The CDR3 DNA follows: TGCGCCAGCAGCTTGGAAGCAGGGATAGAGACCCAGTACTTC. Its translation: CASSLEAGIETQYF.